This T cell receptor beta chain comes out of a study of Ad26.COV2.S vaccination and SARS-CoV-2 variants (dated by TCRdb to the early 2020s). Background on the whole study: Donors in the vaccine arm were drawn from COV1001, a phase I-IIa trial of Ad26.COV2.S in healthy adults that was multicentre, randomized, double-blind and placebo-controlled. The specificity and breadth of SARS-CoV-2-reactive T cell receptors after Ad26.COV2.S vaccination were assessed by TCRbeta repertoire sequencing. A total of approximately 30 samples were included in the TCR-sequenced set, comprising about 20 Ad26.COV2.S vaccine recipients, 5 placebo recipients and 8 SARS-CoV-2 convalescent individuals. Dosing of Ad26.COV2.S was intramuscular, at either 5x10^10 or 1x10^11 viral particles, delivered as one shot or as two shots spaced 56 days apart. Trial participants were randomized into five groups of five, in which low-dose or high-dose Ad26.COV2.S was given once or twice, or placebo was given on both occasions. Investigators did not know the trial group allocation while performing experiments and assessing outcomes.

Study-wide conclusions, independent of this receptor: Non-spike TCR breadth was comparable between vaccine and placebo recipients, consistent with the vaccine containing only spike. Ad26.COV2.S recipients had higher spike-specific TCR breadth than placebo recipients (P = 0.0014). According to the authors, total T cell responses may have been underestimated by the TCR breadth and depth analyses. After vaccination, spike-specific CD8+ and CD4+ T cell responses were reported to show substantial breadth. Comparing responses between vaccine doses or regimens was not something the study was powered to do.

Explained via the paper, the treatment or condition label denotes: approximately 18 received Ad26.COV2.S at low or high dose, single or two shots; 5 received placebo; per-sample allocation not given. For vaccine and placebo recipients, repertoires were sequenced using samples collected on day 63 after the first injection. Cohort 1b enrolled about two dozen adults aged 18-55 years at a single site in Boston, USA, between 29 July and 7 August 2020. As a vaccine, Ad26.COV2.S was a replication-incompetent adenovirus type 26 vector that expressed a prefusion-stabilized SARS-CoV-2 spike protein derived from the original Wuhan strain. In this sample, this clone turned up once. Its antigen is unknown. Base quality data are lacking; no much larger clone is found one base away. The immunoSEQ Assay was the method used to sequence TCRbeta CDR3 regions. After extraction, genomic DNA underwent amplification by bias-controlled multiplex PCR, followed by high-throughput sequencing. The source study handled its data this way. To quantify the absolute abundance of each unique TCRbeta CDR3 region, sequences were collapsed and filtered. T cell fraction was estimated by normalizing TCRbeta template counts to usable DNA, which was measured by amplifying reference genes present in all nucleated cells. Repertoire TCRs were annotated as SARS-CoV-2-specific when V gene, CDR3 amino acid sequence and J gene were exactly matched to a known reactive TCR set. MIRA supplied the reference SARS-CoV-2 TCR set, which was filtered for enrichment in COVID-19-positive ImmuneCODE repertoires so that public or cross-reactive TCRs were removed. Drawing on the MIRA antigens, annotated TCRs were analysed further at the level of specific ORF or position within ORF. Breadth was defined as annotated unique rearrangements over total unique productive rearrangements; depth was the summed frequency of those rearrangements. TCR breadth was compared between groups using two-sided Wilcoxon rank-sum tests. TCRdb limited this immuneACCESS table to in-frame rearrangements with V and J called. A share of clones is missing; checked studies link under half to unresolved V genes, and the rest is unexplained. The V and J calls and clone size come from that table; D and trimming were worked out from the DNA. Across this sample there are fewer than 500,000 clones, with about 91% seen only once. The ten most abundant clones make up roughly 2.5% of the sample.

The CDR3 numbers 13 residues from cysteine through phenylalanine. Only the CDR3 DNA is retained, 39 bases long and in frame from the first base. According to the germline V gene (reference sequence), CDR1 reads MNHEY and CDR2 reads SMNVEV. V is shortened by 2 bases, J by 13 bases, and the region joining them spans 17 bases. The chain is encoded by TRBV27 joined to TRBJ2-5; the D gene is possibly TRBD1 or TRBD2, each agreeing over 6 bases. The source is a person between 18 and 65 years old who received the Ad26.COV2.S COVID-19 vaccine or a placebo. Sequenced here: peripheral blood, sampled in a trial of Ad26.COV2.S vaccine versus placebo. The DNA sequence follows: TGTGCCAGCAGTTTAAATAGGGGGACTGAACGGTACTTC. It is translated as CASSLNRGTERYF.